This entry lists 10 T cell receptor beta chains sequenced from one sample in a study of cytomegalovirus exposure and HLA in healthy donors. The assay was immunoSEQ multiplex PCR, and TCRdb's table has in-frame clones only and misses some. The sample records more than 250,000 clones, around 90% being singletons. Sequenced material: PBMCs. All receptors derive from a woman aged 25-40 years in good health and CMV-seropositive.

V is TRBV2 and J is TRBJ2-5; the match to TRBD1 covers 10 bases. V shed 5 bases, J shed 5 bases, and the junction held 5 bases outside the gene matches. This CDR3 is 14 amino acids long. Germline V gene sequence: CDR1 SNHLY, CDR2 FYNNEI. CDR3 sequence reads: CASSRQGAGETQYF. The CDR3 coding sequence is TGTGCCAGCAGTCGACAGGGGGCCGGGGAGACCCAGTACTTC.

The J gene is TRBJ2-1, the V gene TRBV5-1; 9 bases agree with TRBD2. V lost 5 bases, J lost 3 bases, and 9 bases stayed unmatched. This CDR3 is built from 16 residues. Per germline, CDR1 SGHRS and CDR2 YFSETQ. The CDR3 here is CASSYPGLANYNEQFF. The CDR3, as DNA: TGCGCCAGCAGTTATCCGGGACTAGCAAACTACAATGAGCAGTTCTTC.

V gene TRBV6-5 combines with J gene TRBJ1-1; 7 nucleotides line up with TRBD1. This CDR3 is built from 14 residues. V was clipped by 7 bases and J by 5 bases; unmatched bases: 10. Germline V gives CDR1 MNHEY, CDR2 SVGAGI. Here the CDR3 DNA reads TGTGCCAGCATACCGAGGGGGCCGCGTACTGAAGCTTTCTTT. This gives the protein CASIPRGPRTEAFF.

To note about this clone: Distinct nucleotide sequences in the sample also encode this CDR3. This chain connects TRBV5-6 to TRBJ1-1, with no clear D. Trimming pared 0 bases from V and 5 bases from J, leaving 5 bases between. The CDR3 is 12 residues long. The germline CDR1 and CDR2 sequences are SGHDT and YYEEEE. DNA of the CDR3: TGTGCCAGCAGCTTGGGGCAGACTGAAGCTTTCTTT. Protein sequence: CASSLGQTEAFF.

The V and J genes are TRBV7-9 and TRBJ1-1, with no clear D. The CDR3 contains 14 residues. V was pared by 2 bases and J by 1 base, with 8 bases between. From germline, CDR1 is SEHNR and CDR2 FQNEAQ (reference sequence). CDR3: CASSLLAGNTEAFF. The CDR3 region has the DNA TGTGCCAGCAGCTTACTCGCGGGGAACACTGAAGCTTTCTTT. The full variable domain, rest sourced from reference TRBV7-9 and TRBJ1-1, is DTGVSQNPRHKITKRGQNVTFRCDPISEHNRLYWYRQTLGQGPEFLTYFQNEAQLEKSRLLSDRFSAERPKGSFSTLEIQRTEQGDSAMYLCASSLLAGNTEAFFGQGTRLTVV.

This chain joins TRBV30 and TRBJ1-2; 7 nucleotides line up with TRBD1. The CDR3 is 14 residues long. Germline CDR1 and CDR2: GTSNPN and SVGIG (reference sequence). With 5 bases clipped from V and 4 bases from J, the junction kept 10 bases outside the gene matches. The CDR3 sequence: CAWYLQGLGYGYTF. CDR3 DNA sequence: TGTGCCTGGTACTTACAGGGGTTGGGCTATGGCTACACCTTC.

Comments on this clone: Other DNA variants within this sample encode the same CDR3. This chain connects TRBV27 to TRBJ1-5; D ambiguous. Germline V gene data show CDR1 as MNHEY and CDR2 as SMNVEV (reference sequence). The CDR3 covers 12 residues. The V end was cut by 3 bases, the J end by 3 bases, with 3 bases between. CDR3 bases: TGTGCCAGCAGTTTCCCCAATCAGCCCCAGCATTTT. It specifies CASSFPNQPQHF.

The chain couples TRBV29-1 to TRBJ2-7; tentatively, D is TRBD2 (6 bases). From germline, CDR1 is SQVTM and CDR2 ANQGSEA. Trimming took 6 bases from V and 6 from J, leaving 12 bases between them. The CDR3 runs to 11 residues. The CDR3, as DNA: TGCAGCGTGGGGGACGGGGGCGAGCAGTACTTC. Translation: CSVGDGGEQYF.

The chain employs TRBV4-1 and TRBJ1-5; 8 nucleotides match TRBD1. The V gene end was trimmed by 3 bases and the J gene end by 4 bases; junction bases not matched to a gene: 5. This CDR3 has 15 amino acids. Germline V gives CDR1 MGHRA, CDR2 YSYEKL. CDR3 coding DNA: TGCGCCAGCAGCCAGGTGGACAGGGCGAATCAGCCCCAGCATTTT. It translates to CASSQVDRANQPQHF.

CDR3 sequence reads: CASSLGARVGPTGELFF. The CDR3 nucleotides are TGTGCCAGCAGCTTAGGGGCCCGAGTTGGACCCACCGGGGAGCTGTTTTTT. This chain links TRBV11-2 with TRBJ2-2; D remains ambiguous. This CDR3 comprises 17 residues. V dropped 1 base and J dropped 4 bases, with 16 bases sitting between them. Germline-derived CDR1 and CDR2 are SGHAT and FQNNGV.